These 2 T cell receptor beta chains originate from one sample sequenced in a study of shared clonotypes between healthy human individuals. Libraries were prepared by immunoSEQ multiplex PCR; TCRdb keeps only in-frame clonotypes and omits some of them. The sample carries about 480,000 clones, about 79% recorded once. The sample taken for sequencing was PBMCs. Receptors originate from a woman aged 35 to 49 in good health. Some clones in this sample may be carry-over from other donors' samples.

In its sample, this clone was seen once. V is TRBV28 and J is TRBJ1-4; D is uncertain. This CDR3 contains 13 residues. Per the germline V gene, CDR1 is MDHEN and CDR2 is SYDVKM. Trimming removed 4 bases at V and 5 bases at J, with 8 bases between. The CDR3 bases are TGTGCCAGCAGTTCACCGTCAAATGAAAAACTGTTTTTT. Translating it yields CASSSPSNEKLFF.

The count of this clone is one. The chain links TRBV30 to TRBJ2-5; TRBD2 aligns across 7 bases. The CDR3 length is 14 residues. V lost 0 bases and J lost 5; bases outside the gene matches: 6. Germline CDR1 GTSNPN, CDR2 SVGIG (reference sequence). The CDR3 DNA is TGTGCCTGGAGTGTAGGGCGGGGGACGGAGACCCAGTACTTC. It specifies CAWSVGRGTETQYF.